This TCR beta chain was sequenced during a study of cytomegalovirus exposure and HLA in healthy donors. With 60 Vbeta and 13 Jbeta primers, the PCR was carried out. Here immunoSEQ multiplex PCR was the method, and the copy in TCRdb shows in-frame clones only, minus some. The sample lists about 52,000 clones; about three quarters were seen once. Per germline, CDR1 WSHSY and CDR2 SAAADI. CDR3 size: 16 residues. V was shortened by 0 bases and J by 6 bases, with 15 bases between the two germline ends. The chain links TRBV10-2 to TRBJ1-5, with D perhaps TRBD1 (5 bases). Input material: PBMCs. The origin of this receptor is a man aged 18 to 30 in good health and CMV-seronegative. The CDR3 nucleotides are TGCGCCAGCAGTGAGTCGAGTCCAGGGTTAGGTCAGCCCCAGCATTTT. This gives the protein CASSESSPGLGQPQHF.